What follows is one T cell receptor beta chain and its context. Its antigen is currently unknown. The donors were part of the validation cohort, which consisted of some 120 subjects and was separate from the first cohort of several hundred subjects. The CDR3 consists of 14 residues. Looked up from germline, CDR1 is LNHDA and CDR2 is SQIVND (reference sequence). Losses at the gene ends were 7 bases for V and 2 bases for J; bases not matched to a gene: 4. The sample comes from a study of cytomegalovirus exposure and HLA in healthy donors. Findings and caveats of the study: Overall, around 160 TCR beta chains were annotated as cytomegalovirus-associated. Testing in vitro showed a few CMV-associated chains specific for CMV antigens.

The data were produced by immunoSEQ multiplex PCR, yet TCRdb's version contains in-frame clones alone and is incomplete. Among roughly 70,000 clones listed, roughly 97% were seen once. The origin of this receptor is a man between 18 and 29 years old in good health and CMV-seronegative. The chain joins TRBV19 to TRBJ2-5; the match to TRBD2 covers 10 bases. Sequenced: PBMCs. The CDR3 is CASNRLAGQETQYF. DNA of the CDR3: TGTGCCAGTAATCGACTAGCGGGTCAAGAGACCCAGTACTTC.